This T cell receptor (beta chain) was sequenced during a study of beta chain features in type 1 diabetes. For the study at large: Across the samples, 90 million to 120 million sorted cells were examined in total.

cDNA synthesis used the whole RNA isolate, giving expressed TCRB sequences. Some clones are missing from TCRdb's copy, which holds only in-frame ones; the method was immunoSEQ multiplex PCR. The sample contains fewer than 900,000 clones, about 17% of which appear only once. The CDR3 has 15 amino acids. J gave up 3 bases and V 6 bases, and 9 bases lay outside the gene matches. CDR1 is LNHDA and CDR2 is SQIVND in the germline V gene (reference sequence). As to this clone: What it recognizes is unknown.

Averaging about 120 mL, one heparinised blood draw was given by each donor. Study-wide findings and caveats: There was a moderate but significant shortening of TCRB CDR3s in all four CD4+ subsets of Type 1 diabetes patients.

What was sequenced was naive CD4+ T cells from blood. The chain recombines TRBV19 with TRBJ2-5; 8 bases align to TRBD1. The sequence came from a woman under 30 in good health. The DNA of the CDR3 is TGTGCCAGTAGGCAACGGGACAGGCCTAAAGAGACCCAGTACTTC. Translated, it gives CASRQRDRPKETQYF.